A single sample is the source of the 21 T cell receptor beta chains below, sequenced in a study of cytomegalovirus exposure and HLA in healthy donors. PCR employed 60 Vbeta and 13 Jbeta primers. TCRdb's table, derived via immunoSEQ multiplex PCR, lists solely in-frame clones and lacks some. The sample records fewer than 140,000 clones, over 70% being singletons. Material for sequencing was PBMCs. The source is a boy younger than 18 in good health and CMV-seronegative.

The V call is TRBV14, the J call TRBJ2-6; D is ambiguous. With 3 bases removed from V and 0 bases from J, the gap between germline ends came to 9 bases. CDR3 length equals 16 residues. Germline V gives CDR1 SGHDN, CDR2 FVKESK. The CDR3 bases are TGTGCCAGCAGCCAGTCGTACAGCTCTGGGGCCAACGTCCTGACTTTC. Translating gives CASSQSYSSGANVLTF. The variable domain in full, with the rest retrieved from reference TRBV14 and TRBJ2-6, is EAGVTQFPSHSVIEKGQTVTLRCDPISGHDNLYWYRRVMGKEIKFLLHFVKESKQDESGMPNNRFLAERTGGTYSTLKVQPAELEDSGVYFCASSQSYSSGANVLTFGAGSRLTVL.

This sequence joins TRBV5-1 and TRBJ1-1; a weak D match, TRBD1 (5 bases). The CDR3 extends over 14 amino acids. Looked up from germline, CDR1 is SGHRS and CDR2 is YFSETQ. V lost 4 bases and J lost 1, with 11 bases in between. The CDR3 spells CASSDGHQNTEAFF. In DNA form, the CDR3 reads TGCGCCAGCAGCGACGGACACCAGAACACTGAAGCTTTCTTT.

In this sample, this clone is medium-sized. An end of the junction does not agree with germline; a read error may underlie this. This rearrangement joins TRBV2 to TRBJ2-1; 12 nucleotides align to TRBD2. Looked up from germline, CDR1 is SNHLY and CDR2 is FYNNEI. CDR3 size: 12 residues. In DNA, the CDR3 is TGTGCCAGCCAGACTAGCGGGAGTGCAATCATCTTC. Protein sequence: CASQTSGSAIIF.

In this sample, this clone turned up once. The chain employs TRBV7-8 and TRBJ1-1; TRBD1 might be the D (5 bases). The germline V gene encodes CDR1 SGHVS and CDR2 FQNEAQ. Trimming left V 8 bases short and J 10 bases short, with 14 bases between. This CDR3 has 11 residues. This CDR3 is CASGTQGGAFF. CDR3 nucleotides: TGTGCCAGCGGGACCCAGGGAGGAGCTTTCTTT.

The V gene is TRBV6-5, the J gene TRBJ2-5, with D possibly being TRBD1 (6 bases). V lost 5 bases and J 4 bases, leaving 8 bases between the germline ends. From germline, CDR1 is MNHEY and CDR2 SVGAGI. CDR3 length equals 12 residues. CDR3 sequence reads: CASSTGPETQYF. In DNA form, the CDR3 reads TGTGCCAGCAGTACAGGGCCAGAGACCCAGTACTTC.

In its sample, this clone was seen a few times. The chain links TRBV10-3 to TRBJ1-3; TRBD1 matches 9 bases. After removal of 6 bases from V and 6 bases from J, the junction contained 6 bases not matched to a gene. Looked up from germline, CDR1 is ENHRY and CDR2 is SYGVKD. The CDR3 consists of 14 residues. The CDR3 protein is CAIRRTGVANTIYF. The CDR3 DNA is TGTGCCATCAGACGGACAGGGGTTGCAAACACCATATATTTT.

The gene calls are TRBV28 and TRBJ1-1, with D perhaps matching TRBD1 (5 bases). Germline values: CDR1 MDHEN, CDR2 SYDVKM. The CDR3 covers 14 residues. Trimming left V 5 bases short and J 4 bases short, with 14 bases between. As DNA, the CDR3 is TGTGCCAGCAGTCCCGGTCCTAGGGGCACTGAAGCTTTCTTT. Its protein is CASSPGPRGTEAFF.

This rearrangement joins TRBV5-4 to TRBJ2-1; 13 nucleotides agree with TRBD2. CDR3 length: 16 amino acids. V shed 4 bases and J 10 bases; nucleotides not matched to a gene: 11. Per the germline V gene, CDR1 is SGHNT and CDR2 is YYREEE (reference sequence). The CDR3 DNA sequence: TGTGCCAGCAGCAAACCGACTAGCGGGGGGCCAGGGGAGCAGTTCTTC. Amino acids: CASSKPTSGGPGEQFF.

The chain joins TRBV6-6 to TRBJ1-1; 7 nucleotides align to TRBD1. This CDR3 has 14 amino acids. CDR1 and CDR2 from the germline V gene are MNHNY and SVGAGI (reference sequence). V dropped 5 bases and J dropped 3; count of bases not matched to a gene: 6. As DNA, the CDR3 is TGTGCCAGCAGTGACAGGGAAGTGTACACTGAAGCTTTCTTT. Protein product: CASSDREVYTEAFF.

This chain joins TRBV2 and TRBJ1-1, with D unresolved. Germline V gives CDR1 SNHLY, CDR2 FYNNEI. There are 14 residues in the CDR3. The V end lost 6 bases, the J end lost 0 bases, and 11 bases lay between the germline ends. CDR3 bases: TGTGCCAGCAGAACCGCGGACTTGAACACTGAAGCTTTCTTT. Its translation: CASRTADLNTEAFF.

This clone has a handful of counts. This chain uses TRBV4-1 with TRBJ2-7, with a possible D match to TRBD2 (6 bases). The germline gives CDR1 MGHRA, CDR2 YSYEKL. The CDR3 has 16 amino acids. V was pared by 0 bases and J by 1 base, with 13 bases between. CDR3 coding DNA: TGCGCCAGCAGCCAAGAGAGGACCGGGACTTCCTACGAGCAGTACTTC. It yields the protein CASSQERTGTSYEQYF.

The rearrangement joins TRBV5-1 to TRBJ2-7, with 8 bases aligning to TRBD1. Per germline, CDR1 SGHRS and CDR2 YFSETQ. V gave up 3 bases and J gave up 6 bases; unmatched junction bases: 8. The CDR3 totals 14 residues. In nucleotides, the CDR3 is TGCGCCAGCAGCTGGGGGACAGGTATGGCCGAGCAGTACTTC. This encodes CASSWGTGMAEQYF.

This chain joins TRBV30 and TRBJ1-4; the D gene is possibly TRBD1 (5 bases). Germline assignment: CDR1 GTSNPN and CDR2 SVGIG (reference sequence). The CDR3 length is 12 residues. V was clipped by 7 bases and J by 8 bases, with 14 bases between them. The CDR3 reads CAYVGGREKLFF. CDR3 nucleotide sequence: TGTGCCTACGTCGGGGGGAGGGAAAAACTGTTTTTT.

The CDR3 DNA sequence: TGTGCCAGCAGCGATACAGGGAATCAGCCCCAGCATTTT. Amino acids: CASSDTGNQPQHF. The J gene is TRBJ1-5, the V gene TRBV4-2; D is perhaps TRBD1 (6 bases). Germline V lookup: CDR1 LGHNA, CDR2 YNFKEQ. V was shortened by 5 bases and J by 4 bases, with 9 bases between the two germline ends. This CDR3 region has 13 residues.

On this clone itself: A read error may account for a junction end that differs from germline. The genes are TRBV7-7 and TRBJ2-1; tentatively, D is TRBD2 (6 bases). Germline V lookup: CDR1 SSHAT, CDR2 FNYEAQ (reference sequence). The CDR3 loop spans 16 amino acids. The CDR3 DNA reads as TGTGCTAGCAGCCCGCTGGCGGGGAACTCCTACAATGAGCAGTTCTTC. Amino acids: CASSPLAGNSYNEQFF.

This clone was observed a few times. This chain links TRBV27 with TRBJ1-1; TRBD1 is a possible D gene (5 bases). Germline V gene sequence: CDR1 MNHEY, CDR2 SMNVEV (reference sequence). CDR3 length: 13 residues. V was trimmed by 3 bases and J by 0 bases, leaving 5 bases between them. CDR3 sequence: CASSLGLNTEAFF. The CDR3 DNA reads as TGTGCCAGCAGTTTGGGGCTGAACACTGAAGCTTTCTTT.

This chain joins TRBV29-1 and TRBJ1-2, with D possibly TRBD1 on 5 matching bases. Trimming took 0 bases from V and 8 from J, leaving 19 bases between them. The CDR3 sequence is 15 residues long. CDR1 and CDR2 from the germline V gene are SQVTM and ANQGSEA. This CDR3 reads CSVEDHWQGLNGYTF. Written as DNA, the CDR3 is TGCAGCGTTGAAGATCATTGGCAGGGCCTTAACGGCTACACCTTC. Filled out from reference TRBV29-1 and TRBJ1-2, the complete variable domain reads SAVISQKPSRDICQRGTSLTIQCQVDSQVTMMFWYRQQPGQSLTLIATANQGSEATYESGFVIDKFPISRPNLTFSTLTVSNMSPEDSSIYLCSVEDHWQGLNGYTFGSGTRLTVV.

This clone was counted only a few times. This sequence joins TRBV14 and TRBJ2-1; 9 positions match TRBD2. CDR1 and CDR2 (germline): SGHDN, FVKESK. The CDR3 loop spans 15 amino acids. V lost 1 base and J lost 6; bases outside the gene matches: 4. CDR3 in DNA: TGTGCCAGCAGCCAAGTAGCGGGAGCTCTCAATGAGCAGTTCTTC. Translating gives CASSQVAGALNEQFF.

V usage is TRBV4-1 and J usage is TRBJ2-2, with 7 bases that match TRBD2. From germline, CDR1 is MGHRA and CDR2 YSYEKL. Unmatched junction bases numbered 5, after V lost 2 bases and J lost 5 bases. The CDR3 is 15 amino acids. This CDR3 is CASSQRTGGTGELFF. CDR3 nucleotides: TGCGCCAGCAGCCAACGTACGGGAGGAACCGGGGAGCTGTTTTTT.

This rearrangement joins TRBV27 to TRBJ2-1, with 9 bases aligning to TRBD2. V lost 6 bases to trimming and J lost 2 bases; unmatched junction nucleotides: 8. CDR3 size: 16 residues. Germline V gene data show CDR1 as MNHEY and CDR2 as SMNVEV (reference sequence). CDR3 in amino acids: CASRFIAGVAYNEQFF. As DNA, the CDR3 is TGTGCCAGCAGATTTATAGCGGGAGTAGCCTACAATGAGCAGTTCTTC.

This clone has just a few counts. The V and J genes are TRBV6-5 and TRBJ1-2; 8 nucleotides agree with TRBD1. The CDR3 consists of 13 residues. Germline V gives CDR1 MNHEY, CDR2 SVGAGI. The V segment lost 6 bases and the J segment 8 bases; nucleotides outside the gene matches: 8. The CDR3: CASRPTGGGGYTF. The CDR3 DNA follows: TGTGCCAGCAGACCCACAGGGGGGGGCGGCTACACCTTC.